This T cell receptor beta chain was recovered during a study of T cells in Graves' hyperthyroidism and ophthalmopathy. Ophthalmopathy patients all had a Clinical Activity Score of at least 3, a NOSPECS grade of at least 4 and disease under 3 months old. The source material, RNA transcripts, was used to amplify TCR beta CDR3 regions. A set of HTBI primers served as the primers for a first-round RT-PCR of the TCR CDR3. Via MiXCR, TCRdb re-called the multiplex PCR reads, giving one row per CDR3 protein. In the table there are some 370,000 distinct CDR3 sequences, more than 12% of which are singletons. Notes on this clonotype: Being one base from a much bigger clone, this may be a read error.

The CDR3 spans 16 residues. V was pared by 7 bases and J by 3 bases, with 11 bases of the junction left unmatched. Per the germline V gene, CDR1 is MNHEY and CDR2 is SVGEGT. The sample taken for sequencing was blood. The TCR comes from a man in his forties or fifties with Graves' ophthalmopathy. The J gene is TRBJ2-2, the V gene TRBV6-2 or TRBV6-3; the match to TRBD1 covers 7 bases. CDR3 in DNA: TGTGCCAGCAAAACCAGGGGGACAGAGGACACCGGGGAGCTGTTTTTT. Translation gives CASKTRGTEDTGELFF.